This T cell receptor beta chain was sequenced in a study of cytomegalovirus exposure and HLA in healthy donors. Findings of the study overall: A prior analysis recorded that most TCR beta V segments were productive about 87% or about 30% of the time. Reportedly, HLA-A and HLA-B alleles of most subjects were accurately predicted from TCR beta. Highly shared variants forming one cluster were likely a sequencing artifact. By a later analysis, the bulk of CMV-associated TCR beta chains appeared HLA-restricted.

Germline V CDR1 and CDR2: MNHEY, SMNVEV (reference sequence). J lost 0 bases, V lost 5 bases, and 5 bases had no gene match. This CDR3 region has 16 residues. The PCR had 60 Vbeta and 13 Jbeta primers. Clones were sequenced by immunoSEQ multiplex PCR, and TCRdb holds only the in-frame ones, with some missing. Found here are roughly 150,000 clones, roughly 80% of them singletons; the top ten hold around 1.4%. To note about this clone: As yet, its antigen is unknown.

The chain is built from TRBV27 and TRBJ1-5, with 9 bases fitting TRBD1. The sequencing input was PBMCs. The sequence was obtained from a male donor in good health and CMV-seronegative. CDR3 nucleotide sequence: TGTGCCAGCAGTCTAGGGACAGGGTTTAGCAATCAGCCCCAGCATTTT. This encodes CASSLGTGFSNQPQHF.